The 28 T cell receptor beta chains given below trace back to one sample, sequenced in a study of blood T cell repertoires in COVID-19. Clones were sequenced by immunoSEQ multiplex PCR, and TCRdb holds only the in-frame ones, with some missing. The sample holds about 88,000 clones, roughly 90% seen once. Material for sequencing was peripheral blood. These receptors came from a man aged 55 to 70 with acute or convalescent COVID-19.

V gene TRBV7-6 combines with J gene TRBJ1-1, with TRBD1 matching over 9 bases. V dropped 3 bases and J dropped 6; count of bases not matched to a gene: 11. The germline CDR1 and CDR2 sequences are SGHVS and FNYEAQ. This CDR3 spans 16 amino acids. The CDR3 coding sequence is TGTGCCAGCAGCTTGACAGGGGGGTCTAAGGTCTCTGAAGCTTTCTTT. Protein sequence: CASSLTGGSKVSEAFF.

This CDR3 is CSASIGDRHNQPQHF. As DNA, the CDR3 is TGCAGTGCTAGTATCGGGGATAGGCACAATCAGCCCCAGCATTTT. The chain links TRBV20-1 to TRBJ1-5, with no clear D. In germline, CDR1 is DFQATT, CDR2 SNEGSKA (reference sequence). This CDR3 has 15 residues. The V gene lost 3 bases and the J gene lost 3 bases, with 15 bases spanning the gap.

The chain recombines TRBV15 with TRBJ1-2, with D perhaps TRBD1 (6 bases). Germline V CDR1 and CDR2: LNHNV, YYDKDF (reference sequence). Trimming left V 0 bases short and J 2 bases short, with 10 bases between. This CDR3 spans 15 amino acids. The CDR3 nucleotides read TGTGCCACCAGCAGAGATCTGGGGGCCAACTATGGCTACACCTTC. Translated: CATSRDLGANYGYTF.

CDR3 coding DNA: TGTGCCAGCAGTCCGGACACCGAGCACACCATATATTTT. Protein: CASSPDTEHTIYF. The V call is TRBV12-3 or TRBV12-4, the J call TRBJ1-3, with D possibly matching TRBD1 (5 bases). Deletions cut 5 bases from V and 8 bases from J, with 13 bases between. The CDR3 covers 13 residues.

This chain joins TRBV27 and TRBJ2-5; 11 nucleotides line up with TRBD1. This CDR3 has 15 residues. After removal of 4 bases from V and 7 bases from J, the junction contained 8 bases not matched to a gene. Looked up from germline, CDR1 is MNHEY and CDR2 is SMNVEV (reference sequence). CDR3 protein: CASSSGTGGRGTQYF. The CDR3, as DNA: TGTGCCAGCAGTTCCGGGACAGGGGGTCGGGGGACCCAGTACTTC.

The chain uses TRBV7-6 and TRBJ2-3, with 10 bases matching TRBD2. V was clipped by 1 base and J by 5 bases; unmatched bases: 6. The CDR3 has 16 amino acids. The germline V gene encodes CDR1 SGHVS and CDR2 FNYEAQ. The CDR3 sequence is CASSLGSGRAEDTQYF. DNA of the CDR3: TGTGCCAGCAGCTTAGGGAGCGGGAGGGCCGAAGATACGCAGTATTTT.

This rearrangement joins TRBV25-1 to TRBJ1-3; TRBD1 matches 7 bases. Germline values: CDR1 MGHDK, CDR2 SYGVNS. The CDR3 is 16 residues long. V lost 1 base, J lost 3 bases, and 6 bases stayed unmatched. The CDR3 nucleotides read TGTGCCAGCAGTGAATCACGCAGGGGGAGTGGAAACACCATATATTTT. Its protein is CASSESRRGSGNTIYF.

The rearrangement uses TRBV7-3 and TRBJ2-2; D is unresolved. Germline CDR1 and CDR2: SGHTA and FQGTGA. V dropped 0 bases and J dropped 6 bases, with 8 bases sitting between them. This CDR3 is built from 14 residues. The CDR3 DNA is TGTGCCAGCAGCTTAACTTTGTATTCCGGGGAGCTGTTTTTT. This codes for CASSLTLYSGELFF.

The V and J genes are TRBV7-2 and TRBJ2-4, with 8 bases identical to TRBD1. After removal of 3 bases from V and 8 bases from J, the junction contained 9 bases not matched to a gene. The CDR3 spans 15 residues. Germline V lookup: CDR1 SGHTA, CDR2 FQGNSA. The CDR3 loop reads CASSFSADRGDIQYF. DNA of the CDR3: TGTGCCAGCAGCTTCAGCGCCGACAGGGGAGACATTCAGTACTTC.

The rearrangement joins TRBV4-1 to TRBJ2-7, with D maybe TRBD1 (6 bases). Trimming stripped 0 bases from V and 0 bases from J, with 12 bases between. CDR1 is MGHRA, CDR2 YSYEKL, per germline. The CDR3 is 16 residues long. Here the CDR3 reads CASSQDTTGLSYEQYF. The CDR3 DNA reads TGCGCCAGCAGCCAAGACACGACAGGCCTCTCCTACGAGCAGTACTTC.

This sequence joins TRBV7-2 and TRBJ1-4, with 7 bases lining up with TRBD1. V shed 5 bases, J shed 8 bases, and the junction held 11 bases outside the gene matches. Per the germline V gene, CDR1 is SGHTA and CDR2 is FQGNSA. This CDR3 contains 15 residues. This chain's CDR3 is CASSPAGQKGEKLFF. As DNA, the CDR3 is TGTGCCAGCAGCCCTGCGGGACAGAAAGGGGAAAAACTGTTTTTT.

Only one count was recorded for this clone. The chain uses TRBV5-4 and TRBJ2-7; possible D gene TRBD2, 5 bases. Deletions cut 0 bases from V and 2 bases from J, with 12 bases between. Germline values: CDR1 SGHNT, CDR2 YYREEE (reference sequence). This CDR3 has 15 residues. CDR3 sequence reads: CASSLGGRSAYEQYF. The CDR3 DNA is TGTGCCAGCAGCTTGGGTGGGAGATCGGCCTACGAGCAGTACTTC.

This clone was seen once. The chain combines TRBV10-3 with TRBJ1-1; perhaps TRBD1 as D (5 bases). The V end was cut by 4 bases, the J end by 2 bases, with 20 bases between. Looked up from germline, CDR1 is ENHRY and CDR2 is SYGVKD. The CDR3 has 17 amino acids. The CDR3 here is CAISAGTHQGLNTEAFF. In nucleotides, the CDR3 is TGTGCCATCAGTGCTGGGACGCATCAGGGACTTAACACTGAAGCTTTCTTT.

The J gene is TRBJ2-1, the V gene TRBV4-3, with TRBD2 matching 9 bases. The germline V gene encodes CDR1 LGHNA and CDR2 YSLEER. This CDR3 spans 17 amino acids. The V segment lost 3 bases and the J segment 4 bases; nucleotides outside the gene matches: 10. The CDR3 DNA is TGCGCCAGCAGCCAGGGGTGGAGCGGGAGGAATTACAATGAGCAGTTCTTC. As protein: CASSQGWSGRNYNEQFF.

This rearrangement joins TRBV19 to TRBJ1-5, with 10 nucleotides matching TRBD1. The germline CDR1 and CDR2 sequences are LNHDA and SQIVND (reference sequence). The V and J ends lost 4 bases and 6 bases, in that order; junction bases with no gene match: 6. The CDR3 loop spans 15 amino acids. The CDR3: CASSTTGGMGQPQHF. The CDR3 region has the DNA TGTGCCAGTAGTACGACAGGGGGCATGGGTCAGCCCCAGCATTTT.

This clone was seen a handful of times. V and J are TRBV4-3 and TRBJ2-7; D is undetermined. Per germline, CDR1 LGHNA and CDR2 YSLEER. This CDR3 contains 14 residues. V was pared by 1 base and J by 4 bases, with 11 bases between. CDR3 sequence: CASSQGKTGYEQYF. Written as DNA, the CDR3 is TGCGCCAGCAGCCAAGGAAAGACCGGGTACGAGCAGTACTTC.

This clone was counted between two and nine times. The V gene is TRBV2, the J gene TRBJ2-5; 12 bases map to TRBD2. The CDR3 is 14 residues long. The trim removed 6 bases at V and 4 bases at J, leaving 3 bases unmatched. Germline V gene sequence: CDR1 SNHLY, CDR2 FYNNEI. In DNA, the CDR3 is TGTGCCAGCAGCCAGGGACTAGCGGGAGAGACCCAGTACTTC. It is translated as CASSQGLAGETQYF.

The chain uses TRBV27 and TRBJ1-1; 8 positions match TRBD1. Germline V gene data show CDR1 as MNHEY and CDR2 as SMNVEV (reference sequence). Trimming removed 5 bases from V and 4 bases from J; junction bases left unmatched: 6. The CDR3 has 14 amino acids. The CDR3 DNA follows: TGTGCCAGCAGTCGACAGGGGCAGGGCACTGAAGCTTTCTTT. Its protein is CASSRQGQGTEAFF.

This clone was recorded a few times. The J gene is TRBJ2-1, the V gene TRBV11-3; TRBD2 matches at 16 bases. Germline lookup yields CDR1 SGHNT and CDR2 YENEEA. This CDR3 is 18 amino acids long. With 4 bases clipped from V and 2 bases from J, the junction kept 5 bases outside the gene matches. The CDR3 DNA reads TGTGCCAGCAGCTCAGGGGGACTAGCGGGAGGGGCCTACAATGAGCAGTTCTTC. Translating it yields CASSSGGLAGGAYNEQFF.

The V call is TRBV7-2, the J call TRBJ2-3, with TRBD2 matching 14 bases. The junction had 8 bases not matched to a gene; V was cut back by 5 bases and J by 4 bases. The CDR3 is 17 amino acids. CDR1 is SGHTA and CDR2 is FQGNSA in the germline V gene. DNA of the CDR3: TGTGCCAGCAGCCCCAGACTAGCGGGGGGGGGTGCAGATACGCAGTATTTT. Protein: CASSPRLAGGGADTQYF.

This chain uses TRBV6-5 with TRBJ1-6; the D is unclear. CDR3 length: 14 residues. Trimming cost V 4 bases and J 11 bases, with 15 bases left between them. CDR1 and CDR2 from the germline V gene are MNHEY and SVGAGI. As DNA, the CDR3 is TGTGCCAGCAGTTCCGAGGTTGCTTTCGCACCCCTCCACTTT. Translation gives CASSSEVAFAPLHF.

J is TRBJ2-2 and V is TRBV18; maybe TRBD1 (6 bases). CDR1 and CDR2 from the germline V gene are KGHSH and LQKENI. The CDR3 sequence is 14 residues long. With 3 bases removed from V and 3 bases from J, the gap between germline ends came to 8 bases. The CDR3 DNA reads as TGTGCCAGCTCACCGGACAGATACACCGGGGAGCTGTTTTTT. Amino acid sequence: CASSPDRYTGELFF.

This clone came up a few times. The J gene is TRBJ2-1, the V gene TRBV24-1, with a possible D match to TRBD1 (5 bases). This CDR3 region has 12 residues. V lost 5 bases and J 8 bases, leaving 9 bases between the germline ends. Per germline, CDR1 KGHDR and CDR2 SFDVKD. The CDR3 spells CATSAGLHEQFF. For the CDR3, the DNA is TGTGCCACCAGTGCAGGGCTCCATGAGCAGTTCTTC.

This clone is a singleton in its sample. The CDR3 region has the DNA TGTGCCAGCAGCGCACAAGACACCGGGGAGCTGTTTTTT. Translated: CASSAQDTGELFF. The chain combines TRBV13 with TRBJ2-2; D unclear. Germline V gene data show CDR1 as PRHDT and CDR2 as FYEKMQ (reference sequence). CDR3 length: 13 amino acids. V lost 5 bases to trimming and J lost 3 bases, with 7 bases between them.

This clone was detected once. This chain connects TRBV5-1 to TRBJ2-3, with 10 bases lining up with TRBD1. Germline CDR1 reads SGHRS; CDR2 reads YFSETQ. CDR3 size: 16 residues. V shed 4 bases, J shed 3 bases, and the junction held 8 bases outside the gene matches. The CDR3 loop reads CASSLNGQGGTDTQYF. The CDR3 DNA reads as TGCGCCAGCAGCCTGAATGGACAGGGGGGGACAGATACGCAGTATTTT.

The CDR3 sequence is CATSENYAGQTSSGNTIYF. The CDR3 DNA sequence: TGTGCCACCAGTGAGAATTATGCGGGCCAGACGAGCTCTGGAAACACCATATATTTT. The gene calls are TRBV24-1 and TRBJ1-3; D is ambiguous. This CDR3 has 19 residues. Germline V gene lookup returns CDR1 KGHDR and CDR2 SFDVKD. The V and J ends lost 4 bases and 0 bases respectively, with 21 bases between them.

This clone was seen once. The V and J genes are TRBV6-1 and TRBJ1-4, with D possibly matching TRBD1 (5 bases). Per germline, CDR1 MNHNS and CDR2 SASEGT. Trimming removed 2 bases at V and 8 bases at J, with 15 bases between. The CDR3 extends over 15 amino acids. The CDR3 DNA reads TGTGCCAGCAGTGAACGGGGAGGGGTGAGGGAAAAACTGTTTTTT. Translating gives CASSERGGVREKLFF.

The chain carries TRBV4-2 and TRBJ2-7; tentative D call: TRBD2 (6 bases). Between the trimmed V and J ends, which lost 0 bases and 4 bases, there was a span of 13 bases. The V gene's germline CDR1 is LGHNA and CDR2 YNFKEQ. The CDR3 has 15 residues. CDR3 DNA: TGTGCCAGCAGCCAAGAAGTCGGGACTCCGTACGAGCAGTACTTC. Translation: CASSQEVGTPYEQYF.